Following are 28 T cell receptor beta chains from one sample sequenced in a study of regulatory T cells in long-lasting Graves disease. Construction of TCR beta libraries relied on iRepertoire HTBI primers and on Arm-PCR targeting CDR3 regions. TCRdb redid the calling of the multiplex PCR reads with MiXCR, one entry per CDR3 protein. This sample yields roughly 420,000 distinct CDR3 sequences, of which around 15% are seen a single time; approximately 19% belongs to the top ten. Time point noted: newly diagnosed GD, antithyroid drugs for less than 3 months. Isolated PBMC RNA provided the starting material for the TCR library. The same data also contributed to another study, on T cells in Graves' hyperthyroidism and ophthalmopathy.

The starting material was peripheral blood mononuclear cells (PBMCs), obtained at new diagnosis, from a patient treated with antithyroid drugs. Receptors were obtained from a woman aged 45-65 years with Graves disease.

This clonotype was counted ten times or more. V usage is TRBV30 and J usage is TRBJ2-5, with a possible D match to TRBD2 (5 bases). V gave up 2 bases and J gave up 5 bases, with 6 bases separating them. CDR1 and CDR2 (germline): GTSNPN, SVGIG (reference sequence). This CDR3 comprises 11 residues. CDR3 sequence: CAWSSGETQYF. As DNA, the CDR3 is TGTGCCTGGAGTTCGGGGGAGACCCAGTACTTC.

In this sample, this clonotype turned up a few times. This could be a read error, since a much larger clone is one nucleotide away. The chain links TRBV6-1 to TRBJ2-2; D possibly corresponds to TRBD2 (6 bases). The CDR3 consists of 19 residues. Germline V gives CDR1 MNHNS, CDR2 SASEGT. CDR3: CASSRSERYVSSNTGGLFF. CDR3 coding DNA: TGTGCCAGCTCCCGGTCTGAGCGATACGTATCCTCGAACACCGGGGGGCTGTTTTTT.

This clonotype was counted ten times or more. This chain connects TRBV29-1 to TRBJ2-1, with D perhaps matching TRBD1 or TRBD2 (5 bases each). Per the germline V gene, CDR1 is SQVTM and CDR2 is ANQGSEA. V was pared by 6 bases and J by 0 bases, with 9 bases between. The CDR3 covers 13 residues. Here the CDR3 reads CSVDGGSYNEQFF. CDR3 DNA: TGCAGCGTAGATGGGGGCTCCTACAATGAGCAGTTCTTC.

This clonotype occurred many times. J is TRBJ2-1 and V is TRBV5-1; D call uncertain. CDR1 SGHRS and CDR2 YFSETQ come from the germline V gene. V dropped 4 bases and J dropped 4 bases, with 6 bases sitting between them. There are 12 residues in the CDR3. CDR3 sequence: CASSGKYNEQFF. The CDR3 nucleotides read TGCGCCAGCAGCGGGAAGTACAATGAGCAGTTCTTC.

This clonotype was counted many times. The J gene is TRBJ1-2, the V gene TRBV27; D gene uncertain. Per germline, CDR1 MNHEY and CDR2 SMNVEV (reference sequence). CDR3 size: 16 residues. Trimming took off 0 bases at V and 5 bases at J, with 16 bases between the two ends. Here the CDR3 reads CASSLSGDSRGYGYTF. The CDR3 DNA reads as TGTGCCAGCAGTTTATCAGGCGATAGTAGAGGGTATGGCTACACCTTC.

The chain joins TRBV20-1 to TRBJ2-3, with TRBD1 matching 10 bases. Trimming at V came to 2 bases and at J to 6 bases, leaving 5 bases not matched to a gene. The CDR3 consists of 14 residues. CDR1 DFQATT and CDR2 SNEGSKA come from the germline V gene (reference sequence). The CDR3 here is CSARRTGGLDTQYF. DNA for the CDR3: TGCAGTGCTAGAAGGACAGGGGGATTGGATACGCAGTATTTT.

This clonotype was counted many times. The chain is built from TRBV11-2 and TRBJ1-1; D remains ambiguous. Trimming removed 1 base at V and 8 bases at J, with 11 bases between. Per the germline V gene, CDR1 is SGHAT and CDR2 is FQNNGV. This CDR3 has 13 residues. This CDR3 reads CASSLGDIWEAFF. The CDR3 DNA sequence: TGTGCCAGCAGCTTAGGTGATATTTGGGAAGCTTTCTTT.

This clonotype has a count of ten or more. CDR3 region: CASSYKAGSGYEQYF. The CDR3, as DNA: TGTGCCAGCAGTTACAAAGCGGGATCAGGCTACGAGCAGTACTTC. The genes are TRBV6-5 and TRBJ2-7; TRBD2 aligns across 7 bases. The CDR3 is made up of 15 amino acids. Germline CDR1 reads MNHEY; CDR2 reads SVGAGI. V shed 2 bases, J shed 3 bases, and the junction held 7 bases outside the gene matches.

The chain has TRBV5-1 and TRBJ2-1, with 10 positions matching TRBD2. CDR3 length: 15 residues. CDR1 and CDR2 (germline): SGHRS, YFSETQ. Trimming removed 4 bases from V and 2 bases from J; junction bases left unmatched: 3. The CDR3 here is CASSETSGTYNEQFF. CDR3 in DNA: TGCGCCAGCAGCGAAACTAGCGGGACCTACAATGAGCAGTTCTTC.

This clonotype was counted at least ten times. V is TRBV11-2 and J is TRBJ2-3, with 12 bases identical to TRBD2. This CDR3 region has 17 residues. Germline assignment: CDR1 SGHAT and CDR2 FQNNGV. V trimming: 7 bases; J trimming: 7 bases; junction bases outside the gene matches: 15. The CDR3: CASKEGAGTSGFNTQYF. CDR3 nucleotide sequence: TGTGCCAGCAAGGAGGGGGCAGGGACTAGCGGGTTCAATACGCAGTATTTT.

The chain couples TRBV12-3 or TRBV12-4 to TRBJ1-4, with 7 bases fitting TRBD1. V shed 3 bases, J shed 8 bases, and the junction held 6 bases outside the gene matches. The CDR3 sequence is 14 residues long. The CDR3 region is CASSFTGAREKLFF. The CDR3 bases are TGTGCCAGCAGTTTCACAGGGGCCCGCGAAAAACTGTTTTTT.

This clonotype was found many times. This may stem from a read error, because a much larger clone lies one nucleotide away. The rearrangement joins TRBV10-2 to TRBJ2-7; 7 bases are shared with TRBD1. Germline-derived CDR1 and CDR2 are WSHSY and SAAADI. CDR3 length: 13 amino acids. The CDR3 DNA sequence: TGTGCCAGCAGTGAGGGACAGTCCTACGAGCAGTACTTC. Its translation is CASSEGQSYEQYF.

At least ten counts were recorded for this clonotype. The chain has TRBV11-2 and TRBJ2-3, with D perhaps assigned TRBD1 or TRBD2 (6 bases each). Germline-derived CDR1 and CDR2 are SGHAT and FQNNGV. V was pared by 5 bases and J by 3 bases, with 18 bases between. The CDR3 spans 16 residues. CDR3 DNA: TGTGCCAGCAGCGCACAGGCAGGAGGGGGGACAGATACGCAGTATTTT. Translated: CASSAQAGGGTDTQYF.

This clonotype was seen more than once but under ten times. The chain uses TRBV7-2 and TRBJ2-7, with D possibly TRBD2 on 6 matching bases. Germline CDR1 and CDR2: SGHTA and FQGNSA. Trimming took off 5 bases at V and 2 bases at J, with 16 bases between the two ends. The CDR3 totals 15 residues. The CDR3 bases are TGTGCCAGCAGCCGAGAGGGTACGGGAGCCTACGAGCAGTACTTC. Protein product: CASSREGTGAYEQYF.

This clonotype was recorded at least ten times. V and J are TRBV20-1 and TRBJ2-7, with 7 nucleotides matching TRBD1. In germline, CDR1 is DFQATT, CDR2 SNEGSKA (reference sequence). V was clipped by 6 bases and J by 5 bases; unmatched bases: 10. This CDR3 region has 13 residues. The CDR3 is CSAPDRTSHEQYF. As DNA, the CDR3 is TGCAGTGCACCGGACAGGACCTCTCACGAGCAGTACTTC.

The table lists this clonotype with many counts. The CDR3 DNA reads as TGTGCCAGCAGTGAAAGGGGACAACTACCCGGGACTAGCAGCGACAATGAGCAGTTCTTC. Translating gives CASSERGQLPGTSSDNEQFF. V gene TRBV2 combines with J gene TRBJ2-1; TRBD2 aligns across 9 bases. The CDR3 contains 20 residues. Trimming removed 2 bases from V and 5 bases from J; junction bases left unmatched: 19. CDR1 is SNHLY and CDR2 is FYNNEI in the germline V gene.

Regarding this clonotype: This may stem from a read error, because a much larger clone lies one nucleotide away. The chain carries TRBV28 and TRBJ2-5; 8 bases are shared with TRBD2. This CDR3 is 15 amino acids long. CDR1 and CDR2 (germline): MDHEN, SYDVKM. The CDR3 loop is CASSSPGLGQETRYF. The CDR3 coding sequence is TGTGCCAGCAGTTCACCGGGACTAGGGCAAGAGACCCGGTACTTC.

Ten or more counts support this clonotype. This chain links TRBV27 with TRBJ2-1, with 11 bases aligning to TRBD2. Germline V gene sequence: CDR1 MNHEY, CDR2 SMNVEV (reference sequence). V dropped 6 bases and J dropped 6; count of bases not matched to a gene: 7. CDR3 length equals 15 residues. This chain's CDR3 is CASSHGLAGFNEQFF. Written as DNA, the CDR3 is TGTGCCAGCAGCCATGGACTAGCGGGTTTCAATGAGCAGTTCTTC.

The table lists this clonotype with many counts. The chain combines TRBV14 with TRBJ2-1; D is unresolved. Trimming stripped 5 bases from V and 3 bases from J, with 8 bases between. The CDR3 has 13 amino acids. Germline V CDR1 and CDR2: SGHDN, FVKESK. CDR3 nucleotides: TGTGCCAGCAGCGGAAGGAGCTACAATGAGCAGTTCTTC. Amino acids: CASSGRSYNEQFF. Together with reference TRBV14 and TRBJ2-1, the CDR3 gives the full variable domain: EAGVTQFPSHSVIEKGQTVTLRCDPISGHDNLYWYRRVMGKEIKFLLHFVKESKQDESGMPNNRFLAERTGGTYSTLKVQPAELEDSGVYFCASSGRSYNEQFFGPGTRLTVL.

This chain joins TRBV9 and TRBJ1-2; tentative D call: TRBD1 (5 bases). This CDR3 is 16 amino acids long. Germline CDR1 and CDR2: SGDLS and YYNGEE. V dropped 3 bases and J dropped 5 bases, with 20 bases sitting between them. The CDR3 DNA reads TGTGCCAGCAGCGCGCCGGCCGGGGGTCTTAATTATGGCTACACCTTC. It translates to CASSAPAGGLNYGYTF. The full variable domain, its missing parts supplied by reference TRBV9 and TRBJ1-2, is DSGVTQTPKHLITATGQRVTLRCSPRSGDLSVYWYQQSLDQGLQFLIQYYNGEERAKGNILERFSAQQFPDLHSELNLSSLELGDSALYFCASSAPAGGLNYGYTFGSGTRLTVV.

The chain links TRBV6-1 to TRBJ1-2; TRBD1 agrees at 9 bases. There are 14 residues in the CDR3. V was pared by 2 bases and J by 12 bases, with 10 bases of the junction left unmatched. Germline V gene lookup returns CDR1 MNHNS and CDR2 SASEGT. The CDR3 coding sequence is TGTGCCAGCAGTGAACCATCGACAGGGGGAACGGACACCTTC. Its translation is CASSEPSTGGTDTF.

This clonotype has only a few counts. The chain uses TRBV28 and TRBJ1-1; perhaps TRBD1 as D (6 bases). This CDR3 has 17 amino acids. V was pared by 3 bases and J by 2 bases, with 19 bases between. The V gene's germline CDR1 is MDHEN and CDR2 SYDVKM. CDR3 sequence: CASSLGVGAGGNTEAFF. CDR3 DNA: TGTGCCAGCAGTTTGGGGGTGGGGGCGGGGGGCAACACTGAAGCTTTCTTT.

In its sample, this clonotype was seen many times. The gene calls are TRBV5-1 and TRBJ2-3; D unclear. This CDR3 region has 16 residues. V gave up 2 bases and J gave up 0 bases, with 13 bases separating them. The V gene's germline CDR1 is SGHRS and CDR2 YFSETQ. The CDR3 protein is CASSFEQMASTDTQYF. The CDR3, as DNA: TGCGCCAGCAGCTTCGAGCAGATGGCTAGCACAGATACGCAGTATTTT.

This clonotype was picked up a small number of times. The J gene is TRBJ2-5, the V gene TRBV28; possible D gene TRBD2, 6 bases. V was cut by 3 bases and J by 5 bases, with 19 bases left in between. The germline V gene encodes CDR1 MDHEN and CDR2 SYDVKM. The CDR3 runs 16 residues. Here the CDR3 reads CASSLLGKAGRETQYF. The CDR3 DNA follows: TGTGCCAGCAGTTTGCTAGGGAAGGCGGGGCGGGAGACCCAGTACTTC. The whole variable domain, filled in from reference TRBV28 and TRBJ2-5, reads DVKVTQSSRYLVKRTGEKVFLECVQDMDHENMFWYRQDPGLGLRLIYFSYDVKMKEKGDIPEGYSVSREKKERFSLILESASTNQTSMYLCASSLLGKAGRETQYFGPGTRLLVL.

This clonotype was seen only a few times. The chain carries TRBV30 and TRBJ2-7; D gene unclear. The CDR3 covers 14 residues. Looked up from germline, CDR1 is GTSNPN and CDR2 is SVGIG (reference sequence). The V and J ends lost 1 base and 0 bases respectively, with 10 bases between them. CDR3 sequence reads: CAWSALGLSYEQYF. The CDR3 DNA sequence: TGTGCCTGGAGTGCACTCGGTCTCTCCTACGAGCAGTACTTC.

V gene TRBV9 combines with J gene TRBJ2-7, with D possibly called TRBD1 or TRBD2 (5 bases each). Trimming cost V 7 bases and J 6 bases, with 14 bases left between them. Looked up from germline, CDR1 is SGDLS and CDR2 is YYNGEE. The CDR3 has 12 amino acids. Here the CDR3 DNA reads TGTGCCAGCGGGACGCAGGGCGGCGAGCAGTACTTC. Protein: CASGTQGGEQYF.

As regards this clonotype: This probably arose from a read error, given a far larger clone one base away. V is TRBV28 and J is TRBJ2-2; D may match TRBD1 or TRBD2 (5 bases each). Germline V lookup: CDR1 MDHEN, CDR2 SYDVKM. The V end was cut by 2 bases, the J end by 9 bases, with 7 bases between. The CDR3 extends over 12 amino acids. As DNA, the CDR3 is TGTGCCAGCAGTTTAGGGACCAGGGAGCTGTTTTTT. Translating gives CASSLGTRELFF.

This clonotype was picked up many times. This rearrangement joins TRBV28 to TRBJ2-7, with TRBD2 matching 8 bases. Per germline, CDR1 MDHEN and CDR2 SYDVKM. The CDR3 sequence is 16 residues long. The trim removed 2 bases at V and 3 bases at J, leaving 9 bases unmatched. The CDR3 sequence: CASSLLGGVGRYEQYF. The CDR3 DNA follows: TGTGCCAGCAGTTTACTCGGGGGGGTTGGTCGCTACGAGCAGTACTTC.